The next 27 T cell receptor beta chains were all read from a single sample in a study of early T cells in non-severe SARS-CoV-2 infection. TCRdb re-called the 5' RACE reads through MiXCR, storing one row per CDR3 protein. The sample has 75,000 to 100,000 distinct CDR3 sequences; approximately 14% are singletons. Sample: whole blood. The receptors shown here come from an adult who was a healthcare worker with PCR-confirmed SARS-CoV-2 infection or an uninfected control (not recorded which).

The chain joins TRBV5-1 to TRBJ2-3; TRBD2 matches at 9 bases. V lost 5 bases to trimming and J lost 1 base; unmatched junction nucleotides: 11. Germline V CDR1 and CDR2: SGHRS, YFSETQ. This CDR3 is built from 17 residues. The CDR3 here is CASRFAGGPGGTDTQYF. CDR3 bases: TGCGCCAGCAGATTTGCGGGGGGGCCCGGTGGCACAGATACGCAGTATTTT. Full variable domain (missing parts from reference TRBV5-1 and TRBJ2-3): KAGVTQTPRYLIKTRGQQVTLSCSPISGHRSVSWYQQTPGQGLQFLFEYFSETQRNKGNFPGRFSGRQFSNSRSEMNVSTLELGDSALYLCASRFAGGPGGTDTQYFGPGTRLTVL.

The chain is built from TRBV6-6 and TRBJ1-2, with D maybe TRBD1 (5 bases). Trimming took off 2 bases at V and 2 bases at J, with 6 bases between the two ends. The CDR3 length is 13 residues. The germline gives CDR1 MNHNY, CDR2 SVGAGI (reference sequence). CDR3 in amino acids: CASSYGGNYGYTF. The CDR3 DNA sequence: TGTGCCAGCAGTTACGGGGGAAACTATGGCTACACCTTC.

A few counts support this clonotype. The rearrangement joins TRBV20-1 to TRBJ2-1; D remains ambiguous. Germline V gives CDR1 DFQATT, CDR2 SNEGSKA (reference sequence). The CDR3 spans 14 residues. V lost 3 bases and J 0 bases, leaving 9 bases between the germline ends. CDR3 amino acids: CSASPSVSYNEQFF. In DNA, the CDR3 is TGCAGTGCTAGTCCGTCTGTCTCCTACAATGAGCAGTTCTTC.

The chain joins TRBV20-1 to TRBJ1-6; 7 bases fit TRBD1. CDR1 DFQATT and CDR2 SNEGSKA come from the germline V gene (reference sequence). The CDR3 runs to 14 residues. The trim removed 5 bases at V and 5 bases at J, leaving 6 bases unmatched. CDR3 sequence reads: CSAWTGLNNSPLHF. The CDR3 DNA follows: TGCAGTGCTTGGACAGGTTTAAATAATTCACCCCTCCACTTT.

Only a few counts were recorded for this clonotype. The V and J genes are TRBV18 and TRBJ2-3, with 14 bases matching TRBD2. The CDR3 sequence is 19 residues long. The V gene end was trimmed by 6 bases and the J gene end by 6 bases; junction bases not matched to a gene: 17. CDR1 is KGHSH, CDR2 LQKENI, per germline. As DNA, the CDR3 is TGTGCCAGCTCCCCCCGCGGTGGACTAGCGGGGGGCTCCGGGGATACGCAGTATTTT. Its translation is CASSPRGGLAGGSGDTQYF.

This clonotype was seen a handful of times. This sequence joins TRBV3-1 and TRBJ2-1, with 8 positions matching TRBD1. Looked up from germline, CDR1 is LGHDT and CDR2 is YNNKEL (reference sequence). With 5 bases clipped from V and 0 bases from J, the junction kept 3 bases outside the gene matches. This CDR3 region has 15 residues. The CDR3 reads CASSSTGGSYNEQFF. The CDR3 coding sequence is TGTGCCAGCAGCAGTACAGGGGGCTCCTACAATGAGCAGTTCTTC.

This clonotype was seen at least ten times. The chain employs TRBV5-1 and TRBJ1-1, with 7 bases fitting TRBD1. Trimming cost V 4 bases and J 7 bases; bases outside gene matches: 13. Germline CDR1 reads SGHRS; CDR2 reads YFSETQ. This CDR3 region has 15 residues. The CDR3 loop is CASSPALQGLVEAFF. In nucleotides, the CDR3 is TGCGCCAGCAGCCCGGCGTTACAGGGGCTCGTTGAAGCTTTCTTT.

This clonotype was observed many times. The V gene is TRBV18, the J gene TRBJ2-1; 9 bases fit TRBD2. CDR3 length: 16 amino acids. The germline V gene encodes CDR1 KGHSH and CDR2 LQKENI. V lost 0 bases, J lost 4 bases, and 4 bases stayed unmatched. Here the CDR3 reads CASSPPGLAGYNEQFF. In nucleotides, the CDR3 is TGTGCCAGCTCACCACCAGGGCTAGCGGGGTACAATGAGCAGTTCTTC. Variable domain in full (rest from reference TRBV18 and TRBJ2-1): NAGVMQNPRHLVRRRGQEARLRCSPMKGHSHVYWYRQLPEEGLKFMVYLQKENIIDESGMPKERFSAEFPKEGPSILRIQQVVRGDSAAYFCASSPPGLAGYNEQFFGPGTRLTVL.

This clonotype occurred many times. The V and J genes are TRBV10-2 and TRBJ2-3, with 9 bases lining up with TRBD2. The CDR3 covers 14 residues. The trim removed 8 bases at V and 5 bases at J, leaving 8 bases unmatched. Per germline, CDR1 WSHSY and CDR2 SAAADI. CDR3 in DNA: TGCGCCAGCTCGTTAGCGGGGGCCCAAGATACGCAGTATTTT. Protein: CASSLAGAQDTQYF.

Only a few counts were recorded for this clonotype. The V and J genes are TRBV18 and TRBJ2-2; TRBD1 matches at 8 bases. Germline CDR1 KGHSH, CDR2 LQKENI. The CDR3 extends over 15 amino acids. V lost 3 bases, J lost 0 bases, and 0 bases stayed unmatched. Here the CDR3 reads CASSPDRANTGELFF. CDR3 DNA sequence: TGTGCCAGCTCACCGGACAGGGCGAACACCGGGGAGCTGTTTTTT. The entire variable domain, with the rest obtained from reference TRBV18 and TRBJ2-2, is as follows: NAGVMQNPRHLVRRRGQEARLRCSPMKGHSHVYWYRQLPEEGLKFMVYLQKENIIDESGMPKERFSAEFPKEGPSILRIQQVVRGDSAAYFCASSPDRANTGELFFGEGSRLTVL.

This clonotype was observed a handful of times. The genes are TRBV28 and TRBJ2-7; 8 nucleotides match TRBD1. Germline CDR1 MDHEN, CDR2 SYDVKM. This CDR3 is built from 14 residues. With V trimmed by 10 bases and J by 2 bases, 10 bases remained unmatched. The CDR3 bases are TGTGCCACCGAACGGACAGGGCCCCCCTACGAGCAGTACGTC. This codes for CATERTGPPYEQYV.

The sample holds a few counts of this clonotype. The chain carries TRBV27 and TRBJ2-3; D uncertain. With 5 bases removed from V and 6 bases from J, the gap between germline ends came to 18 bases. This CDR3 comprises 15 residues. CDR1 and CDR2 (germline): MNHEY, SMNVEV (reference sequence). The DNA for the CDR3 is TGTGCCAGCAGTGTTGACCGACTCACTACCGATACGCAGTATTTT. Residues: CASSVDRLTTDTQYF.

Many counts were recorded for this clonotype. This rearrangement joins TRBV10-3 to TRBJ1-2; D uncertain. This CDR3 has 11 amino acids. Germline assignment: CDR1 ENHRY and CDR2 SYGVKD. V was trimmed by 0 bases and J by 8 bases, leaving 4 bases between them. CDR3: CAISESDGYTF. In DNA, the CDR3 is TGTGCCATCAGTGAGTCTGACGGCTACACCTTC.

In this sample, this clonotype turned up many times. V usage is TRBV6-1 and J usage is TRBJ1-5; 12 nucleotides align to TRBD1. Germline V gives CDR1 MNHNS, CDR2 SASEGT. Losses at the gene ends were 4 bases for V and 0 bases for J; bases not matched to a gene: 7. CDR3 length: 18 residues. Here the CDR3 reads CASSVGTGGKYSNQPQHF. CDR3 nucleotides: TGTGCCAGCAGTGTCGGGACAGGGGGCAAATATAGCAATCAGCCCCAGCATTTT.

This clonotype was seen a few times. This chain joins TRBV7-6 and TRBJ2-4; 11 bases map to TRBD2. Germline loops: CDR1 SGHVS, CDR2 FNYEAQ. The CDR3 sequence is 20 residues long. V was pared by 5 bases and J by 0 bases, with 15 bases of the junction left unmatched. The CDR3 sequence is CASSQTIIAGGNLAKNIQYF. As DNA, the CDR3 is TGTGCCAGCAGCCAAACCATCATAGCGGGGGGGAACCTAGCCAAAAACATTCAGTACTTC.

This clonotype was detected many times. The chain uses TRBV2 and TRBJ2-7; no clear D. V was cut by 3 bases and J by 6 bases, with 15 bases left in between. The CDR3 contains 14 residues. Germline assignment: CDR1 SNHLY and CDR2 FYNNEI. The CDR3 DNA is TGTGCCAGCAGTGATCAGAGGCAGATTCCCGAGCAGTACGTC. Translating gives CASSDQRQIPEQYV.

This clonotype showed up just a few times. The chain joins TRBV7-3 to TRBJ2-2; perhaps TRBD2 as D (5 bases). The CDR3 covers 15 residues. Per the germline V gene, CDR1 is SGHTA and CDR2 is FQGTGA. V was pared by 3 bases and J by 0 bases, with 8 bases between. CDR3 nucleotide sequence: TGTGCCAGCAGCTTTAGGACTCCGAACACCGGGGAGCTGTTTTTT. As protein: CASSFRTPNTGELFF.

The chain uses TRBV3-1 and TRBJ1-2; unclear D gene. CDR1 LGHDT and CDR2 YNNKEL come from the germline V gene (reference sequence). The CDR3 is 14 residues long. V lost 0 bases to trimming and J lost 4 bases, with 9 bases between them. CDR3 sequence reads: CASSQDRELYGYTF. CDR3 in DNA: TGTGCCAGCAGCCAAGATCGGGAACTCTATGGCTACACCTTC.

CDR3 amino acids: CSARLAGASYNEQFF. DNA of the CDR3: TGCAGTGCTAGACTAGCGGGGGCGTCCTACAATGAGCAGTTCTTC. The chain recombines TRBV20-1 with TRBJ2-1; TRBD2 matches at 10 bases. V lost 2 bases and J lost 1; bases outside the gene matches: 2. Germline V lookup: CDR1 DFQATT, CDR2 SNEGSKA (reference sequence). CDR3 length: 15 amino acids.

Concerning this clonotype itself: A much larger clone differs by one base, so this may be a read error. V is TRBV6-5 and J is TRBJ1-1, with D uncertain. CDR1 is MNHEY, CDR2 SVGAGI, per germline. The CDR3 spans 13 residues. Here the CDR3 DNA reads TGTGCCGGCAGTTACGGTCTGAACACTGAAGCTTTCTTT. Translating it yields CAGSYGLNTEAFF.

The V gene is TRBV18, the J gene TRBJ1-2; no firm D call. The CDR3 consists of 15 residues. The germline V gene encodes CDR1 KGHSH and CDR2 LQKENI. The V gene lost 1 base and the J gene lost 2 bases, with 11 bases spanning the gap. As DNA, the CDR3 is TGTGCCAGCTCACCACTCGACGAGATCAACTATGGCTACACCTTC. Translation gives CASSPLDEINYGYTF. Based on the CDR3 plus reference TRBV18 and TRBJ1-2, the full variable domain is NAGVMQNPRHLVRRRGQEARLRCSPMKGHSHVYWYRQLPEEGLKFMVYLQKENIIDESGMPKERFSAEFPKEGPSILRIQQVVRGDSAAYFCASSPLDEINYGYTFGSGTRLTVV.

The CDR3 DNA is TGTGCCAGCAGTTACTCGAGGGATAGGGGCTACACCTTC. It specifies CASSYSRDRGYTF. This chain links TRBV6-5 with TRBJ1-2; D is unclear. The CDR3 contains 13 residues. The V end lost 0 bases, the J end lost 8 bases, and 10 bases lay between the germline ends. In germline, CDR1 is MNHEY, CDR2 SVGAGI.

This clonotype was recorded many times. This chain uses TRBV12-3 or TRBV12-4 with TRBJ1-1, with 7 positions matching TRBD1. The CDR3 extends over 13 amino acids. J was trimmed by 1 base and V by 6 bases; bases with no gene match: 2. CDR3 coding DNA: TGTGCCAGCAGCCGACAGGGGAACACTGAAGCTTTCTTT. Its translation: CASSRQGNTEAFF.

This clonotype was found many times. CDR3 amino acids: CAWSVWEGTGELFF. CDR3 nucleotide sequence: TGTGCCTGGAGTGTTTGGGAAGGCACCGGGGAGCTGTTTTTT. The V and J genes are TRBV30 and TRBJ2-2; D call uncertain. The CDR3 runs to 14 residues. V was cut by 0 bases and J by 4 bases, with 9 bases left in between. Germline CDR1 reads GTSNPN; CDR2 reads SVGIG (reference sequence).

DNA of the CDR3: TGTGCCAGCAGCCAAGAGTCGGTCAGGGGGAGCACAGATACGCAGTATTTT. It is translated as CASSQESVRGSTDTQYF. The rearrangement joins TRBV14 to TRBJ2-3; TRBD1 matches at 7 bases. The CDR3 has 17 residues. V lost 0 bases and J lost 0; bases outside the gene matches: 6. Germline CDR1 and CDR2: SGHDN and FVKESK.

This clonotype came up many times. This sequence joins TRBV15 and TRBJ1-2; D uncertain. The V end was cut by 0 bases, the J end by 7 bases, with 6 bases between. This CDR3 has 12 amino acids. Germline V gene data show CDR1 as LNHNV and CDR2 as YYDKDF (reference sequence). The CDR3: CATSRDEAGYTF. The CDR3 DNA sequence: TGTGCCACCAGCAGAGATGAGGCTGGCTACACCTTC.

The chain carries TRBV7-6 and TRBJ2-1, with TRBD2 matching over 9 bases. This CDR3 is 15 amino acids long. Germline CDR1 is SGHVS and CDR2 is FNYEAQ. V lost 5 bases to trimming and J lost 5 bases; unmatched junction nucleotides: 7. CDR3 DNA sequence: TGTGCCAGCAGCCCCCTAGCGGGGACCAACAATGAGCAGTTCTTC. Amino acids: CASSPLAGTNNEQFF.